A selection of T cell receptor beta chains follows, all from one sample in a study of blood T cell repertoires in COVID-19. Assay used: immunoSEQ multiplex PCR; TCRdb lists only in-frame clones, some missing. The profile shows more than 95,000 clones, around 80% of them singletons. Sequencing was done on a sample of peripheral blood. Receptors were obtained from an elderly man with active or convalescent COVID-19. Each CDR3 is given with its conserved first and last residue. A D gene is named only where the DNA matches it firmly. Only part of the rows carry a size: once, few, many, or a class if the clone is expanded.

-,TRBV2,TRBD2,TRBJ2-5,TGTGCCAGCAGTGAAATCCTAGCGGGGGAAGAGACCCAGTACTTC,CASSEILAGEETQYF
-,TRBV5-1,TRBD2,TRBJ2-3,TGCGCCACCTCCCCCTTTGCGGGGGGTACAGATACGCAGTATTTT,CATSPFAGGTDTQYF
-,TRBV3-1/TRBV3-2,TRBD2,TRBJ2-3,TGTGCCAGCAGCCAAGATCCCCCTAGCGGGGGGGAGGTAGATACGCAGTATTTT,CASSQDPPSGGEVDTQYF
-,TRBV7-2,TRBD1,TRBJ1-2,TGTGCCAGCAGCTTTGACAGGGTTGGTGGCTACACCTTC,CASSFDRVGGYTF
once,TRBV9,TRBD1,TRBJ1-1,TGTGCCAGCAGCTTAGGGACAGGGGGAACTGAAGCTTTCTTT,CASSLGTGGTEAFF
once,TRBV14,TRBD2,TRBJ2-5,TGTGCCAGCAGCCAAGGACTAGCGGGGGTTGAGACCCAGTACTTC,CASSQGLAGVETQYF
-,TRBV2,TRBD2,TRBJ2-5,TGTGCCAGCAGCGATCTTAGCGGGGGGGGGACCCAGTACTTC,CASSDLSGGGTQYF
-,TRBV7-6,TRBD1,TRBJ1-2,TGTGCCAGCAGCTTAGCGGGGGGACAGGGGATAGGTGGCTACACCTTC,CASSLAGGQGIGGYTF
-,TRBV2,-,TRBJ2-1,TGTGCCAGCAGTACTGACAGGAGCTCCTACAATGAGCAGTTCTTC,CASSTDRSSYNEQFF
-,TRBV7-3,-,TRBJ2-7,TGTGCCAGCAGCTTCCCTACCGGGAATATCTTAGTGTGCTTC,CASSFPTGNILVCF
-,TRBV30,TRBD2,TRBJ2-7,TGTGCCTGGAGACCTAGCGGGGGGGGAAAATACGAGCAGTACTTC,CAWRPSGGGKYEQYF
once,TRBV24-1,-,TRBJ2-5,TGTGCCACCAGTGATTTTAGGGGAACGGAGACCCAGTACTTC,CATSDFRGTETQYF
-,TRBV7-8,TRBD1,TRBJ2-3,TGTGCCAGCAGCTTAGGAGGGGGCACCCCAGATACGCAGTATTTT,CASSLGGGTPDTQYF
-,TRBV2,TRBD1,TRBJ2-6,TGTGCCAGCAGTGCCGCAGGGGGTACGACCTCTGGGGCCAACGTCCTGACTTTC,CASSAAGGTTSGANVLTF
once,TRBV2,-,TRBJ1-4,TGTGCCAGCGAAGGGGAGGAGGAAAAACTGTTTTTT,CASEGEEEKLFF
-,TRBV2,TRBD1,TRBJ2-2,TGTGCCAGCAGTGGCCGACGGGGACAGGGTGCGACCGGGGAGCTGTTTTTT,CASSGRRGQGATGELFF
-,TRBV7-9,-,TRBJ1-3,TGTGCCAGCAGCCCCCGGGGGGCCAGCTCTGGAAACACCATATATTTT,CASSPRGASSGNTIYF
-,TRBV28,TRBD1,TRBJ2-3,TGTGCCAGCAGGCAGGGGGTAGATACGCAGTATTTT,CASRQGVDTQYF
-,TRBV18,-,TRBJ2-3,TGTGCCAGCTCACCACCGCAGGGGGATACGCAGTATTTT,CASSPPQGDTQYF
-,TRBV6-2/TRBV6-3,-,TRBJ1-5,TGTGCCAGCAGTTACGGAGCGGGAAATCAGCCCCAGCATTTT,CASSYGAGNQPQHF
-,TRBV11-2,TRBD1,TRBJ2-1,TGTGCCAGCAGCCGACTGACAGGGTTCGATGAGCAGTTCTTC,CASSRLTGFDEQFF
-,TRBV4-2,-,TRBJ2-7,TGTGCCAGCAGCCAAGCTGCCCCAGGCACCGAGCAGTACTTC,CASSQAAPGTEQYF
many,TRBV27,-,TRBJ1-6,TGTGCCAGCAGTGGAGCCCCGCGGGGGGACTTTAATTCACCCCTCCACTTT,CASSGAPRGDFNSPLHF
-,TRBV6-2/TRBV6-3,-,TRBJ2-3,TGTGCCAGCAGTTTCCTCCACGGGGATCCCTCAGATACGCAGTATTTT,CASSFLHGDPSDTQYF
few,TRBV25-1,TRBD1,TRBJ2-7,TGTGCCAGCAGTCCCCCGGACAGGGCGTACGAGCAGTACTTC,CASSPPDRAYEQYF
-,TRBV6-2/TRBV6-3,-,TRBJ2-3,TGTGCCAGCAGTTATGACTCAATTAACACAGATACGCAGTATTTT,CASSYDSINTDTQYF
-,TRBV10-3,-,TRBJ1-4,TGTGCCATCAGTGAGGCGGAGACAGATGCAACTAATGAAAAACTGTTTTTT,CAISEAETDATNEKLFF
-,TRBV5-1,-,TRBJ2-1,TGCGCCAGCAGCTTAGAATCTCAGGGATACAATGAGCAGTTCTTC,CASSLESQGYNEQFF
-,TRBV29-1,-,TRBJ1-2,TGCAGCGTTGAGGGCAGGGTCGATGGCTACACCTTC,CSVEGRVDGYTF
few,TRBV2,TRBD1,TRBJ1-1,TGTGCCAGCAGTGAACAGGGGGCAAGGTACACTGAAGCTTTCTTT,CASSEQGARYTEAFF
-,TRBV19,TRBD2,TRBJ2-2,TGTGCCAGTAGCGGAGGGAGGGGGAACACCGGGGAGCTGTTTTTT,CASSGGRGNTGELFF
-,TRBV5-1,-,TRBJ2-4,TGCGCCAGCAGCTTGGGGCAGGGGCAAAACATTCAGTACTTC,CASSLGQGQNIQYF
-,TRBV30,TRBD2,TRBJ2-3,TGTGCCTGGGCCCCGGGGGGGGCAGATACGCAGTATTTT,CAWAPGGADTQYF
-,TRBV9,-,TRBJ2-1,TGTGCCAGCAGCGTAGTAACTAGCTCCGATGAGCAGTTCTTC,CASSVVTSSDEQFF
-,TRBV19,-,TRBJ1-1,TGTGCCAGTAGTAGCGACAGCTCTTTCAACGCTGAAGCTTTCTTT,CASSSDSSFNAEAFF
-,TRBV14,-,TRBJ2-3,TGTGCCAGCAGCCAGAGGAGTACGCAGTATTTT,CASSQRSTQYF
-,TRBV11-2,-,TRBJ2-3,TGTGCCAGCAGCCCCGCAAGCCGCACAGATACGCAGTATTTT,CASSPASRTDTQYF
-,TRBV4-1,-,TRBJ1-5,TGCGCCAGCAGCCAAGGTCAGTCCCCCAATCAGCCCCAGCATTTT,CASSQGQSPNQPQHF
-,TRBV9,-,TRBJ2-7,TGTGCCAGCAGCGTATATCATCAGGGCTCCTACGAGCAGTACTTC,CASSVYHQGSYEQYF
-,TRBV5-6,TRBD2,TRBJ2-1,TGTGCCAGCAGCATTCCGGGACTAGCGGACAATGAGCAGTTCTTC,CASSIPGLADNEQFF
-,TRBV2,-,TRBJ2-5,TGTGCCAGCAGTGAGCTGGCCGCAGAGACCCAGTACTTC,CASSELAAETQYF
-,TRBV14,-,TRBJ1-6,TGTGCCAGCAGCCAAGATACATATTCACCCCTCCACTTT,CASSQDTYSPLHF
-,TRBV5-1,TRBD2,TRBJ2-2,TGCGCCAGCAGCTTGGACCGCGGGGGGAACACCGGGGAGCTGTTTTTT,CASSLDRGGNTGELFF
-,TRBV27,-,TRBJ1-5,TGTGCCAGCAGTCTCAGAGGGGGTCAGCCCCAGCATTTT,CASSLRGGQPQHF
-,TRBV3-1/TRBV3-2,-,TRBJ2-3,TGTGCCAGCAGCCCCCCCGAGTATTTT,CASSPPEYF
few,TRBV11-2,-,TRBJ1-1,TGTGCCAGCAGCTCACCGTCCAGGGCCACTGAAGCTTTCTTT,CASSSPSRATEAFF
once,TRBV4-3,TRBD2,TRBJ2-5,TGCGCCAGCAGCCCGATAGCGGGGGGGCAAGAGACCCAGTACTTC,CASSPIAGGQETQYF
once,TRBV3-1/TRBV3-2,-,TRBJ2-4,TGTGCCAGCAGCCCTTACGGGATCAAAAACATTCAGTACTTC,CASSPYGIKNIQYF
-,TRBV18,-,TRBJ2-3,TGTGCCAGCTCACCAACGACAGATAGCACAGATACGCAGTATTTT,CASSPTTDSTDTQYF
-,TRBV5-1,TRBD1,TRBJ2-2,TGCGCCAGCAGCTTACAGGGGGCCGGGGAGCTGTTTTTT,CASSLQGAGELFF
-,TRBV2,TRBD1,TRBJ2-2,TGTGCCAGCAGGGACCAGGGACAGGGGAGCACCGGGGAGCTGTTTTTT,CASRDQGQGSTGELFF
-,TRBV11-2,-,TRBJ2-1,TGTGCCAGCAGCTTTGGCAGGCAGGGTGAGCAGTTCTTC,CASSFGRQGEQFF
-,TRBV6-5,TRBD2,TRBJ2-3,TGTGCCAGCAGTAAGGGGCGGGGGGATACGCAGTATTTT,CASSKGRGDTQYF
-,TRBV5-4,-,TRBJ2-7,TGTGCCAGCAGCTTCCAGGGGAGCCCCTACGAGCAGTACTTC,CASSFQGSPYEQYF
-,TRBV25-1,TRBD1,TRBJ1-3,TGTGCCAGCATTTCACAGGGGGGAAACACCATATATTTT,CASISQGGNTIYF
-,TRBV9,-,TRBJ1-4,TGTGCCAGCAGCGGCCGGGGAGGGGTCGCTGAAAAACTGTTTTTT,CASSGRGGVAEKLFF
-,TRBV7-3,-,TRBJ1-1,TGTGCCAGCAGCTTAATGGGGGCCTACGGCTACACTGAAGCTTTCTTT,CASSLMGAYGYTEAFF
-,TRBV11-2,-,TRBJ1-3,TGTGCCAGCAGCTTAGCCGGGGGAGCGGGAAACACCATATATTTT,CASSLAGGAGNTIYF
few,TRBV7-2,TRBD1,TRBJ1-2,TGTGCCAGCAGCTTAGGGGGACAGGGGGCGAGCTATGGCTACACCTTC,CASSLGGQGASYGYTF
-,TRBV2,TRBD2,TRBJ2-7,TGTGCCAGCAGAGCGGGGGGGCCTTACGAGCAGTACTTC,CASRAGGPYEQYF